This entry lists 15 T cell receptor beta chains sequenced from one sample in a study of T cell responses to AZD1222 COVID-19 vaccine (dated by TCRdb to 2020 to 2022). In the paper's terms, the time point label means: about 28 days (+/-7) after the second vaccine dose. Library preparation employed the immunoSEQ multiplex PCR assay. TCRdb took this table from immuneACCESS and kept in-frame rearrangements with V and J called. Such tables lack part of the clones; where checked against another copy, unresolved V genes explain under half of the gap, and the rest is unexplained. This sample comprises around 100,000 clones, 70% to 90% of them detected only once. The ten largest clonotypes hold 2% to 2.5% of the sample. The sample was peripheral blood, taken 28 days after the second AZD1222 dose. These receptors were obtained from an adult who received the AZD1222 COVID-19 vaccine.

This clone was picked up one time. V and J are TRBV19 and TRBJ2-1; D remains ambiguous. V was pared by 3 bases and J by 3 bases, with 21 bases between. CDR1 LNHDA and CDR2 SQIVND come from the germline V gene (reference sequence). The CDR3 covers 18 residues. CDR3 DNA sequence: TGTGCCAGTAGTATTCCAGCAGCTTACCTAGGAGACTACAATGAGCAGTTCTTC. This sequence encodes CASSIPAAYLGDYNEQFF.

This clone was recorded a few times. The chain couples TRBV28 to TRBJ2-7; D is unclear. V was clipped by 2 bases and J by 5 bases, with 10 bases between them. CDR1 is MDHEN, CDR2 SYDVKM, per germline. The CDR3 totals 13 residues. The CDR3 sequence: CASSLASEDEQYF. The CDR3 DNA sequence: TGTGCCAGCAGTTTAGCGTCGGAAGACGAGCAGTACTTC.

The rearrangement uses TRBV5-1 and TRBJ1-1, with D possibly TRBD1 on 6 matching bases. This CDR3 comprises 14 residues. The germline gives CDR1 SGHRS, CDR2 YFSETQ. Trimming took 4 bases from V and 4 from J, leaving 14 bases between them. CDR3 residues: CASSPEGGFTEAFF. CDR3 coding DNA: TGCGCCAGCAGCCCCGAAGGGGGTTTCACTGAAGCTTTCTTT.

V is TRBV6-2 or TRBV6-3 and J is TRBJ1-2; 12 bases align to TRBD1. Germline V lookup: CDR1 MNHEY, CDR2 SVGEGT. This CDR3 is 17 amino acids long. V trimming: 5 bases; J trimming: 6 bases; junction bases outside the gene matches: 13. As DNA, the CDR3 is TGTGCCAGCAGTCCCCCGGGACAGGGGGCCCCTCCGAATGGCTACACCTTC. Protein sequence: CASSPPGQGAPPNGYTF.

This rearrangement joins TRBV19 to TRBJ2-1; D tentatively reads TRBD1 or TRBD2 (6 bases each). Trimming removed 0 bases from V and 13 bases from J, with 13 bases in between. The germline CDR1 and CDR2 sequences are LNHDA and SQIVND (reference sequence). The CDR3 is 13 residues long. CDR3 amino acids: CASSIDSRGPQFF. The CDR3 DNA reads TGTGCCAGTAGTATAGATTCTCGGGGGCCCCAGTTCTTC.

CDR3 region: CASSRGLAFTSYNEQFF. Here the CDR3 DNA reads TGTGCCAGCAGTCGCGGACTAGCGTTTACATCCTACAATGAGCAGTTCTTC. V usage is TRBV27 and J usage is TRBJ2-1; the match to TRBD2 covers 9 bases. The V and J ends lost 5 bases and 1 base, in that order; junction bases with no gene match: 9. The germline CDR1 and CDR2 sequences are MNHEY and SMNVEV (reference sequence). The CDR3 extends over 17 amino acids.

V gene TRBV2 combines with J gene TRBJ2-7, with 7 bases fitting TRBD2. Germline V CDR1 and CDR2: SNHLY, FYNNEI. J gave up 5 bases and V 1 base, and 11 bases lay outside the gene matches. The length of the CDR3 is 16 residues. This CDR3 reads CASSEGAGGRSHEQYF. The CDR3 DNA sequence: TGTGCCAGCAGTGAAGGCGCGGGCGGGAGAAGCCACGAGCAGTACTTC.

This chain links TRBV14 with TRBJ2-1; 7 nucleotides match TRBD2. The V gene's germline CDR1 is SGHDN and CDR2 FVKESK. This CDR3 is built from 16 residues. V was clipped by 6 bases and J by 10 bases; unmatched bases: 18. CDR3 in DNA: TGTGCCAGCAGGGCACGAGGCGGGGGACCTTCGGGCGAGCAGTTCTTC. It yields the protein CASRARGGGPSGEQFF.

The chain recombines TRBV19 with TRBJ2-2, with 7 bases aligning to TRBD1. Unmatched junction bases numbered 2, after V lost 0 bases and J lost 7 bases. The germline CDR1 and CDR2 sequences are LNHDA and SQIVND (reference sequence). The CDR3 is 14 amino acids. This CDR3 reads CASSIDDRVGELFF. The CDR3, as DNA: TGTGCCAGTAGTATAGACGACAGGGTCGGGGAGCTGTTTTTT.

V is TRBV24-1 and J is TRBJ2-7, with 7 bases that match TRBD1. Trimming at V came to 1 base and at J to 6 bases, leaving 23 bases not matched to a gene. This CDR3 has 20 residues. CDR1 is KGHDR and CDR2 is SFDVKD in the germline V gene. Here the CDR3 DNA reads TGTGCCACCAGTGATTTACGGGACAGCTTGTTCCGTCGCGATTACCCCGAGCAGTACTTC. Its protein product is CATSDLRDSLFRRDYPEQYF.

This clone was seen a few times. V is TRBV2 and J is TRBJ2-7, with 10 positions matching TRBD1. V lost 0 bases, J lost 5 bases, and 4 bases stayed unmatched. The CDR3 is 15 residues long. Germline CDR1 reads SNHLY; CDR2 reads FYNNEI. Here the CDR3 reads CASSEAGDRGDEQYF. The DNA of the CDR3 is TGTGCCAGCAGTGAAGCCGGGGACAGGGGCGACGAGCAGTACTTC.

The table lists this clone with a count of one. V usage is TRBV19 and J usage is TRBJ2-2; the D gene is possibly TRBD2 (5 bases). Germline V CDR1 and CDR2: LNHDA, SQIVND (reference sequence). This CDR3 spans 16 amino acids. V was shortened by 3 bases and J by 0 bases, with 11 bases between the two germline ends. The CDR3 DNA sequence: TGTGCCAGTAGTATGAATAGCGTAGCGAACACCGGGGAGCTGTTTTTT. Translating it yields CASSMNSVANTGELFF.

The genes are TRBV9 and TRBJ2-1; D assignment may be TRBD1 or TRBD2 (5 bases each). CDR1 is SGDLS and CDR2 is YYNGEE in the germline V gene. V lost 3 bases to trimming and J lost 3 bases, with 10 bases between them. CDR3 length: 14 residues. The CDR3 coding sequence is TGTGCCAGCAGCGCCGGGACCAGCTACAATGAGCAGTTCTTC. Encoded protein: CASSAGTSYNEQFF.

V usage is TRBV11-3 and J usage is TRBJ1-1, with unresolved D. The CDR3 is 14 amino acids. Germline loops: CDR1 SGHNT, CDR2 YENEEA. The ends were cut back, 0 bases at V and 5 bases at J, with 10 bases in the middle. The CDR3, as DNA: TGTGCCAGCAGCTTAGATTCTAGGGAGACTGAAGCTTTCTTT. Its translation is CASSLDSRETEAFF.

This chain joins TRBV19 and TRBJ1-6; no reliable D call. Germline CDR1 and CDR2: LNHDA and SQIVND (reference sequence). Trimming stripped 3 bases from V and 6 bases from J, with 12 bases between. This CDR3 has 15 amino acids. CDR3 in DNA: TGTGCCAGTAGTATCTTTAACGCCATTAATTCACCCCTCCACTTT. Its protein product is CASSIFNAINSPLHF.